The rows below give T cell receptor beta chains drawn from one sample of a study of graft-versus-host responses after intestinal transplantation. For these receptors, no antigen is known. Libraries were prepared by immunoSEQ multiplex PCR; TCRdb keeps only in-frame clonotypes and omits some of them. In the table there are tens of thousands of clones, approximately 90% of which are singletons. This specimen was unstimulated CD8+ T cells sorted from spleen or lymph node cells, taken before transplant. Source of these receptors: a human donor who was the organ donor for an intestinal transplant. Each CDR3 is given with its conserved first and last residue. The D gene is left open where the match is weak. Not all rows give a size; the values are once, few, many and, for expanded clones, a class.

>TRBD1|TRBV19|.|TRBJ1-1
CASSIAQGAYTEAFF
TGTGCCAGTAGTATAGCTCAGGGGGCCTACACTGAAGCTTTCTTT
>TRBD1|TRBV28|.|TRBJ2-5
CASSLWETGGPLQETQYF
TGTGCCAGCAGTTTGTGGGAGACAGGGGGCCCCTTACAAGAGACCCAGTACTTC
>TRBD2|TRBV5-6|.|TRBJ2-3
CASSSRLAGLDTQYF
TGTGCCAGCAGCTCACGGCTAGCGGGCCTAGATACGCAGTATTTT
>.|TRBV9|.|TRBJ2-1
CASSVGQDGYNEQFF
TGTGCCAGCAGCGTAGGACAGGACGGTTACAATGAGCAGTTCTTC
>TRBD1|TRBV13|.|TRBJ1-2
CASSSGTGGYGYTF
TGTGCCAGCAGCTCAGGGACAGGGGGCTATGGCTACACCTTC
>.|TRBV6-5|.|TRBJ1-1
CASSLGTRTEAFF
TGTGCCAGCAGCCTCGGTACGCGGACTGAAGCTTTCTTT
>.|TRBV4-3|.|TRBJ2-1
CASSQDSVSRDEQFF
TGCGCCAGCAGCCAAGATTCGGTCTCCCGGGATGAGCAGTTCTTC
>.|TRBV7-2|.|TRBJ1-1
CASSDGGSAFF
TGTGCCAGCAGCGATGGGGGCAGCGCTTTCTTT
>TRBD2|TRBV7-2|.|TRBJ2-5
CASSLAWIAGAQERWETQYF
TGTGCCAGCAGCTTAGCGTGGATAGCGGGAGCACAGGAGCGGTGGGAGACCCAGTACTTC
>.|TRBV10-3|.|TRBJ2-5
CAISVSSPETQYF
TGTGCCATCAGTGTGTCTAGCCCAGAGACCCAGTACTTC
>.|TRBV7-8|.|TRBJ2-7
CASSLNSDSYEQYF
TGTGCCAGCAGCCTTAACTCCGACTCCTACGAGCAGTACTTC
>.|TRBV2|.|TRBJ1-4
CASDRQDSSEGKLFF
TGTGCCAGCGACCGACAGGACTCCTCGGAAGGAAAACTGTTTTTT
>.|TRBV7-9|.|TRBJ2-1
CASSLGSNEQFF
TGTGCCAGCAGCCTCGGTAGTAATGAGCAGTTCTTC
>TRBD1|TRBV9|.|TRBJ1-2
CASSGTGGNYGYTF
TGTGCCAGCAGCGGGACAGGAGGGAACTATGGCTACACCTTC
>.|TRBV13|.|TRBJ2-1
CASSLAGERYEQFF
TGTGCCAGCAGCTTAGCGGGAGAGAGGTATGAGCAGTTCTTC
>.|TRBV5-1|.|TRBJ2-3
CASSWLGGATDTQYF
TGCGCCAGCAGCTGGCTCGGAGGGGCAACAGATACGCAGTATTTT
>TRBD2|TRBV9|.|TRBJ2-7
CASSATSGRTYEQYF
TGTGCCAGCAGCGCCACTAGCGGGAGGACCTACGAGCAGTACTTC
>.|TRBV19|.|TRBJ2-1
CASSIDETASYNEQFF
TGTGCCAGTAGTATAGACGAGACTGCCTCCTACAATGAGCAGTTCTTC
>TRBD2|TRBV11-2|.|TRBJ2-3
CASSLGGRYGTDTQYF
TGTGCCAGCAGCTTAGGCGGGAGGTATGGCACAGATACGCAGTATTTT
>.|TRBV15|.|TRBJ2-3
CATARSRTDTQYF
TGTGCCACCGCGAGGTCCCGCACAGATACGCAGTATTTT
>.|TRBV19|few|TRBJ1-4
CASSILSTAYEKLFF
TGTGCCAGTAGTATTCTGTCCACAGCTTATGAAAAACTGTTTTTT
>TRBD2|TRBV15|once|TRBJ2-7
CATSREASGSSEQYF
TGTGCCACCAGCAGAGAGGCTAGCGGATCCTCCGAGCAGTACTTC
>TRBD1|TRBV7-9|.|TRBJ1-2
CASSPYSEGARNYGYTF
TGTGCCAGCAGCCCGTACTCTGAGGGGGCGCGGAACTATGGCTACACCTTC
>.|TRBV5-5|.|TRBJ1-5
CASSQATAPFYQPQHF
TGTGCCAGCAGCCAGGCGACAGCCCCTTTTTATCAGCCCCAGCATTTT
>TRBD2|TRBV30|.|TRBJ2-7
CAWSSGDPYEQYF
TGTGCCTGGAGTAGCGGGGACCCCTACGAGCAGTACTTC
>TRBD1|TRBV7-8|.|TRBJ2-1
CASSLSGQGYNEQFF
TGTGCCAGCAGCTTGTCGGGACAGGGCTACAATGAGCAGTTCTTC
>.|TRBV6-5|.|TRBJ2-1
CASSYSEESSYNEQFF
TGTGCCAGCAGCTACAGTGAGGAAAGCTCCTACAATGAGCAGTTCTTC
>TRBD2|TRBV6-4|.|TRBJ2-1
CASSERTSTGEQFF
TGTGCCAGCAGTGAGAGGACTAGTACCGGTGAGCAGTTCTTC
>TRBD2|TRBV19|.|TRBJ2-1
CASSDRTSIYNEQFF
TGTGCCAGTAGTGACCGGACTAGTATCTACAATGAGCAGTTCTTC
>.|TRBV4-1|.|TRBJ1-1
CASSQVFSGWWNTEAFF
TGCGCCAGCAGCCAAGTTTTTTCGGGGTGGTGGAACACTGAAGCTTTCTTT
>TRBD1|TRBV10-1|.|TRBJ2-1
CASSKTGMYNEQFF
TGCGCCAGCAGTAAGACAGGGATGTACAATGAGCAGTTCTTC
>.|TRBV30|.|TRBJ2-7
CAWADTGYEQYF
TGTGCCTGGGCCGATACCGGTTACGAGCAGTACTTC
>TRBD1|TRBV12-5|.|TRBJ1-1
CASGLGTGVNTEAFF
TGTGCTAGTGGTTTGGGGACAGGGGTAAACACTGAAGCTTTCTTT
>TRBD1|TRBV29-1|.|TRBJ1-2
CSAPGQGPIGYTF
TGCAGCGCCCCGGGACAGGGGCCTATCGGCTACACCTTC
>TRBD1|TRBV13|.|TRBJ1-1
CASSLAGQGLRYTEAFF
TGTGCCAGCAGCTTAGCGGGACAGGGGCTTCGATACACTGAAGCTTTCTTT
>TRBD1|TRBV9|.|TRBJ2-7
CASSFGDRDEQYF
TGTGCCAGCAGCTTCGGGGACAGGGACGAGCAGTACTTC
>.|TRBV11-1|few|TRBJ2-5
CASSLWEETQYF
TGTGCCAGCAGCTTATGGGAGGAGACCCAGTACTTC
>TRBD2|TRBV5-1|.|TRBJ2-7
CASSLRIGLAGENEQYF
TGCGCCAGCAGTCTAAGGATCGGACTAGCGGGAGAAAACGAGCAGTACTTC
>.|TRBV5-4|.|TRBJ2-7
CASSDRISYEQYF
TGTGCCAGCAGCGACAGGATTAGCTACGAGCAGTACTTC
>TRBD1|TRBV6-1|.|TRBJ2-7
CASSTTGILGEDF
TGTGCCAGCAGTACGACAGGGATCCTAGGTGAGGACTTC
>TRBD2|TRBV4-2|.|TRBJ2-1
CASSQVGSGVSSYNEQFF
TGTGCCAGCAGCCAAGTTGGTAGCGGGGTTAGCTCCTACAATGAGCAGTTCTTC
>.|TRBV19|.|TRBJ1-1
CASLQGPFTEAFF
TGTGCCAGCCTACAGGGACCTTTCACTGAAGCTTTCTTT
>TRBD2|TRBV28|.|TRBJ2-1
CASIQTGPSGHNEQFF
TGTGCCAGCATACAGACTGGGCCTAGCGGTCACAATGAGCAGTTCTTC
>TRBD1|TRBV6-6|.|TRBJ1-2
CASSRGQGTANYGYTF
TGTGCCAGCAGCCGTGGACAGGGGACGGCTAACTATGGCTACACCTTC
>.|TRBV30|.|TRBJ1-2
CAWRGVGSRDGYTF
TGTGCCTGGAGGGGAGTGGGGAGTCGAGATGGCTACACCTTC
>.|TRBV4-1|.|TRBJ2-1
CASSQDRTGNEQFF
TGCGCCAGCAGCCAAGATAGAACTGGCAATGAGCAGTTCTTC